A selection of T cell receptor beta chains follows, all from one sample in a study of blood T cell repertoires in COVID-19. Clones were sequenced by immunoSEQ multiplex PCR, and TCRdb holds only the in-frame ones, with some missing. The sample yields about 240,000 clones, about four fifths seen once. The sequencing input was peripheral blood. All receptors derive from a man aged 25 to 40 who had recovered from COVID-19. Each CDR3 is given with its conserved first and last residue. The order of the fields is V gene, D gene, J gene, CDR3 length, clone size, CDR3 protein, CDR3 DNA. A D gene is named only where the DNA matches it firmly. The size field is filled for only some rows; it gives once, few, many or a size class.

>TRBV28|.|TRBJ1-5|16|.
CASRTSGRSRNQPQHF
TGTGCCAGCAGGACGTCGGGTCGGAGTCGGAATCAGCCCCAGCATTTT
>TRBV6-1|.|TRBJ1-6|16|.
CASSEGIGGGNSPLHF
TGTGCCAGCAGTGAAGGAATAGGAGGTGGAAATTCACCCCTCCACTTT
>TRBV5-1|TRBD2|TRBJ2-5|15|.
CASSLAGRLGETQYF
TGCGCCAGCAGCCTAGCGGGGAGGCTCGGAGAGACCCAGTACTTC
>TRBV15|.|TRBJ1-6|14|.
CATSRAFDNSPLHF
TGTGCCACCAGCAGAGCCTTTGATAATTCACCCCTCCACTTT
>TRBV7-2|.|TRBJ2-3|14|.
CASSPGLVIDTQYF
TGTGCCAGCAGCCCGGGACTGGTGATAGATACGCAGTATTTT
>TRBV2|TRBD1|TRBJ2-2|14|.
CASRGGQGAGELFF
TGTGCCAGCAGGGGTGGACAGGGGGCCGGGGAGCTGTTTTTT
>TRBV5-5|.|TRBJ1-2|14|.
CASSRMGANYGYTF
TGTGCCAGCAGCCGGATGGGAGCTAACTATGGCTACACCTTC
>TRBV24-1|.|TRBJ2-3|16|.
CATSDFANNGADTQYF
TGTGCCACCAGTGATTTCGCTAACAACGGGGCAGATACGCAGTATTTT
>TRBV2|.|TRBJ1-4|10|.
CASGQEKLFF
TGTGCCAGCGGACAGGAAAAACTGTTTTTT
>TRBV5-1|.|TRBJ2-2|15|.
CASKTGTLETGELFF
TGCGCCAGCAAGACCGGGACTTTGGAGACCGGGGAGCTGTTTTTT
>TRBV2|.|TRBJ1-6|13|.
CASLSVSGSPLHF
TGTGCCAGCCTCAGCGTCTCTGGATCACCCCTCCACTTT
>TRBV19|.|TRBJ2-5|15|few
CASSRPGQEQETQYF
TGTGCCAGTAGTAGACCGGGACAAGAACAAGAGACCCAGTACTTC
>TRBV28|.|TRBJ2-2|12|.
CASSLTGGELFF
TGTGCCAGCAGTCTTACCGGCGGGGAGCTGTTTTTT
>TRBV3-1/TRBV3-2|.|TRBJ1-1|14|few
CASSQVAGETEAFF
TGTGCCAGCAGCCAAGTGGCGGGGGAAACTGAAGCTTTCTTT
>TRBV3-1/TRBV3-2|.|TRBJ1-1|15|.
CASSPALLSNTEAFF
TGTGCCAGCAGCCCAGCGCTCCTTTCGAACACTGAAGCTTTCTTT
>TRBV18|.|TRBJ1-6|14|.
CASSPEGEGSPLHF
TGTGCCAGCTCACCAGAGGGGGAAGGTTCACCCCTCCACTTT
>TRBV5-1|.|TRBJ2-2|14|.
CASKEAPNTGELFF
TGCGCCAGCAAGGAGGCCCCGAACACCGGGGAGCTGTTTTTT
>TRBV6-2/TRBV6-3|TRBD1|TRBJ1-4|15|many
CASSSGQGTYEKLFF
TGTGCCAGCAGTTCCGGACAGGGCACCTATGAAAAACTGTTTTTT
>TRBV7-9|TRBD1|TRBJ2-7|15|.
CASSARGQGTYEQYF
TGTGCCAGCAGCGCAAGAGGACAGGGGACTTACGAGCAGTACTTC
>TRBV19|.|TRBJ1-4|14|.
CASSLSVLNEKLFF
TGTGCCAGTAGTCTTTCAGTATTGAATGAAAAACTGTTTTTT
>TRBV4-1|TRBD2|TRBJ2-1|17|few
CASSQKTSGGPYNEQFF
TGCGCCAGCAGCCAAAAGACTAGCGGGGGGCCCTACAATGAGCAGTTCTTC
>TRBV3-1/TRBV3-2|.|TRBJ2-5|16|.
CASSQSVTGVVETQYF
TGTGCCAGCAGCCAATCAGTTACGGGGGTGGTAGAGACCCAGTACTTC
>TRBV4-1|.|TRBJ1-4|14|few
CASSPATWGEKLFF
TGCGCCAGCAGCCCCGCGACTTGGGGCGAAAAACTGTTTTTT
>TRBV29-1|TRBD1|TRBJ1-2|15|.
CSVVTPDRGRDGYTF
TGCAGCGTTGTTACCCCGGACAGGGGACGAGACGGCTACACCTTC
>TRBV15|.|TRBJ1-4|14|.
CATSRGGRDEKLFF
TGTGCCACCAGCAGAGGGGGGCGGGATGAAAAACTGTTTTTT
>TRBV5-1|TRBD1|TRBJ2-7|12|few
CACGTGYGEQYF
TGCGCCTGCGGGACAGGGTACGGGGAGCAGTACTTC
>TRBV9|TRBD1|TRBJ2-3|15|.
CASSVGTGITDTQYF
TGTGCCAGCAGCGTAGGGACAGGGATTACAGATACGCAGTATTTT
>TRBV3-1/TRBV3-2|.|TRBJ1-1|14|.
CASSATGRNTEAFF
TGTGCCAGCAGCGCAACCGGGAGGAACACTGAAGCTTTCTTT
>TRBV7-6|.|TRBJ1-4|13|.
CASSPYSNEKLFF
TGTGCCAGCAGCCCCTACTCTAATGAAAAACTGTTTTTT
>TRBV5-4|TRBD1|TRBJ1-1|14|few
CASSLEGQGIRAFF
TGTGCCAGCAGCTTGGAGGGACAGGGAATTCGCGCTTTCTTT
>TRBV3-1/TRBV3-2|.|TRBJ2-2|16|.
CASSQRQDLNTGELFF
TGTGCCAGCAGCCAAAGACAAGACCTAAACACCGGGGAGCTGTTTTTT
>TRBV5-1|TRBD2|TRBJ2-3|16|.
CASSPGLAGGTDTQYF
TGCGCCAGCAGCCCGGGACTAGCGGGGGGAACAGATACGCAGTATTTT
>TRBV3-1/TRBV3-2|TRBD1|TRBJ2-2|14|.
CASSRDRLTGELFF
TGTGCCAGCTCCCGGGACAGATTGACCGGGGAGCTGTTTTTT
>TRBV24-1|.|TRBJ2-3|14|.
CATSDGAKTDTQYF
TGTGCCACCAGTGATGGGGCAAAGACAGATACGCAGTATTTT
>TRBV7-9|.|TRBJ1-6|14|few
CASSLQGWGSPLHF
TGTGCCAGCAGCTTACAGGGTTGGGGTTCACCCCTCCACTTT
>TRBV12-5|.|TRBJ1-2|13|.
CASGMEVHFGYTF
TGTGCTAGTGGTATGGAAGTACATTTTGGCTACACCTTC
>TRBV6-5|.|TRBJ2-6|13|.
CASKLYGANVLTF
TGTGCCAGCAAACTATATGGGGCCAACGTCCTGACTTTC
>TRBV28|.|TRBJ2-5|11|.
CASSFGQTQYF
TGTGCCAGCAGTTTTGGGCAGACCCAGTACTTC
>TRBV5-1|TRBD2|TRBJ2-3|18|.
CASSLGSSGGSSTDTQYF
TGCGCCAGCAGCTTGGGGTCTAGCGGGGGCTCTAGCACAGATACGCAGTATTTT
>TRBV28|.|TRBJ1-5|14|few
CAIRKPGPSQPQHF
TGTGCCATCAGAAAGCCAGGGCCAAGCCAGCCCCAGCATTTT
>TRBV7-8|.|TRBJ1-1|13|.
CASSLVARAGAFF
TGTGCCAGCAGCTTAGTCGCCCGCGCTGGAGCTTTCTTT
>TRBV25-1|TRBD1|TRBJ2-2|15|.
CASGGTGHSTGELFF
TGTGCCAGCGGGGGGACAGGACATTCCACCGGGGAGCTGTTTTTT
>TRBV11-2|TRBD2|TRBJ2-3|14|many
CASSLIRGADTQYF
TGTGCCAGCAGCCTCATCCGGGGGGCAGATACGCAGTATTTT
>TRBV7-9|TRBD2|TRBJ2-1|18|.
CASSGASGGASSYNEQFF
TGTGCCAGCAGCGGAGCTAGCGGGGGGGCTTCCTCCTACAATGAGCAGTTCTTC
>TRBV2|TRBD1|TRBJ1-4|14|.
CASHLRDSGEKLFF
TGTGCCAGCCACTTACGGGACAGTGGTGAAAAACTGTTTTTT
>TRBV4-1|.|TRBJ1-2|14|few
CASSPTEPAGGYTF
TGCGCCAGCAGCCCGACAGAGCCCGCCGGAGGCTACACCTTC
>TRBV9|.|TRBJ2-3|13|.
CASSVEYGDTQYF
TGTGCCAGCAGCGTAGAGTACGGGGATACGCAGTATTTT
>TRBV2|.|TRBJ1-1|12|once
CASDGQYTEAFF
TGTGCCAGCGACGGACAGTACACTGAAGCTTTCTTT
>TRBV7-8|.|TRBJ2-2|15|.
CASSLYTSHTGELFF
TGTGCCAGCAGCTTATACACAAGTCACACCGGGGAGCTGTTTTTT
>TRBV2|TRBD1|TRBJ1-6|14|.
CASRPDRIGSPLHF
TGTGCCAGCAGACCGGACAGGATTGGATCACCCCTCCACTTT
>TRBV3-1/TRBV3-2|.|TRBJ2-7|13|.
CASSRGGPDEQYF
TGTGCCAGCAGCCGCGGCGGGCCCGACGAGCAGTACTTC
>TRBV24-1|TRBD1|TRBJ1-6|17|.
CATFLGQSFSYNSPLHF
TGTGCCACTTTTTTGGGACAGTCTTTCTCCTATAATTCACCCCTCCACTTT
>TRBV2|.|TRBJ2-1|14|few
CASIGLAMGNEQFF
TGTGCCAGCATCGGGCTAGCGATGGGCAATGAGCAGTTCTTC